Below are 20 T cell receptor beta chains sequenced from a single sample in a study of response to subunit inactivated influenza vaccine. TCRdb re-called the RT-PCR reads with MiXCR, one entry per CDR3 protein. The data hold hundreds of thousands of distinct CDR3 sequences, with 6% to 9% observed a single time. The sequences come from PBMCs from blood, collected 23 months after vaccination. Receptor source: a man aged 50-75 years who received an inactivated influenza vaccine.

At least ten counts were recorded for this clonotype. CDR3: CASSAVLTGELFF. In DNA form, the CDR3 reads TGTGCCAGCAGCGCAGTGCTCACCGGGGAGCTGTTTTTT. The genes are TRBV9 and TRBJ2-2, with unresolved D. Germline V lookup: CDR1 SGDLS, CDR2 YYNGEE. The CDR3 contains 13 residues. Trimming left V 3 bases short and J 4 bases short, with 7 bases between.

This clonotype has ten or more counts. The chain links TRBV29-1 to TRBJ2-3; 9 nucleotides agree with TRBD2. The CDR3 length is 16 residues. Germline CDR1 SQVTM, CDR2 ANQGSEA. J lost 0 bases, V lost 5 bases, and 9 bases had no gene match. The CDR3 DNA sequence: TGCAGCGTTTCGCATCCTACTAGCGGGAGCACAGATACGCAGTATTTT. This encodes CSVSHPTSGSTDTQYF.

This clonotype was seen a few times. V gene TRBV20-1 combines with J gene TRBJ2-2; D is perhaps TRBD2 (5 bases). Germline V gene data show CDR1 as DFQATT and CDR2 as SNEGSKA (reference sequence). With 3 bases removed from V and 1 base from J, the gap between germline ends came to 9 bases. The CDR3 is 14 amino acids. The CDR3 loop reads CSASSRGNTGELFF. DNA for the CDR3: TGCAGTGCTAGCAGTCGGGGGAACACCGGGGAGCTGTTTTTT.

The table lists this clonotype with a few counts. The chain recombines TRBV30 with TRBJ1-1; 7 bases line up with TRBD1. Germline V CDR1 and CDR2: GTSNPN, SVGIG (reference sequence). The CDR3 loop spans 14 amino acids. The ends lost 3 bases at V and 3 bases at J; junction bases unmatched: 7. The chain's CDR3 is CAWRWKGADTEAFF. The CDR3 coding sequence is TGTGCCTGGAGATGGAAGGGGGCTGACACTGAAGCTTTCTTT.

There are many counts of this clonotype. The gene calls are TRBV7-3 and TRBJ2-1; 8 bases match TRBD2. Germline V gene data show CDR1 as SGHTA and CDR2 as FQGTGA. The CDR3 runs to 13 residues. V was clipped by 2 bases and J by 13 bases; unmatched bases: 7. CDR3: CASSLGSTSAQFF. CDR3 DNA: TGTGCCAGCAGCTTAGGTTCGACTAGCGCCCAGTTCTTC.

This rearrangement joins TRBV20-1 to TRBJ2-2; TRBD2 matches 7 bases. The germline gives CDR1 DFQATT, CDR2 SNEGSKA (reference sequence). The CDR3 length is 15 residues. The V gene end was trimmed by 0 bases and the J gene end by 2 bases; junction bases not matched to a gene: 3. This CDR3 is CSARDPSGNTGELFF. Written as DNA, the CDR3 is TGCAGTGCTAGAGACCCTAGCGGTAACACCGGGGAGCTGTTTTTT.

The chain employs TRBV6-1 and TRBJ2-7; D is possibly TRBD1 (5 bases). With 5 bases removed from V and 1 base from J, the gap between germline ends came to 12 bases. Germline CDR1 MNHNS, CDR2 SASEGT. This CDR3 comprises 14 residues. CDR3 sequence reads: CASSRMAGSYEQYF. In nucleotides, the CDR3 is TGTGCCAGCAGTAGGATGGCAGGGTCCTACGAGCAGTACTTC.

Only a few counts were recorded for this clonotype. V is TRBV5-1 and J is TRBJ1-1; D remains ambiguous. The CDR3 is made up of 15 amino acids. V shed 0 bases and J shed 1 base, with 10 bases lying between them. Germline lookup yields CDR1 SGHRS and CDR2 YFSETQ. The chain's CDR3 is CASSLGGVRNTEAFF. The CDR3 DNA is TGCGCCAGCAGCTTGGGGGGTGTGAGGAACACTGAAGCTTTCTTT.

The chain carries TRBV6-1 and TRBJ2-3; D possibly corresponds to TRBD1 (5 bases). Germline CDR1 MNHNS, CDR2 SASEGT. The length of the CDR3 is 11 residues. The V gene lost 2 bases and the J gene lost 12 bases, with 9 bases spanning the gap. The CDR3 loop is CASSERGPQYF. The CDR3 bases are TGTGCCAGCAGTGAAAGGGGTCCTCAGTATTTT.

This clonotype was counted between two and nine times. V usage is TRBV28 and J usage is TRBJ2-7; D may be TRBD1 (5 bases). Trimming removed 6 bases at V and 2 bases at J, with 8 bases between. There are 12 residues in the CDR3. Germline V gives CDR1 MDHEN, CDR2 SYDVKM. The CDR3 region is CASRRQTYEQYF. CDR3 DNA: TGTGCCAGCAGGAGACAGACCTACGAGCAGTACTTC. The entire variable domain, with the rest obtained from reference TRBV28 and TRBJ2-7, is as follows: DVKVTQSSRYLVKRTGEKVFLECVQDMDHENMFWYRQDPGLGLRLIYFSYDVKMKEKGDIPEGYSVSREKKERFSLILESASTNQTSMYLCASRRQTYEQYFGPGTRLTVT.

This clonotype has only a few counts. The J gene is TRBJ2-1, the V gene TRBV15, with D possibly matching TRBD1 (5 bases). Between the trimmed V and J ends, which lost 1 base and 6 bases, there was a span of 10 bases. The CDR3 runs 14 residues. The germline gives CDR1 LNHNV, CDR2 YYDKDF (reference sequence). CDR3 DNA: TGTGCCACCAGCAGAGTAGGGGCATCCAATGAGCAGTTCTTC. Its translation: CATSRVGASNEQFF.

This chain links TRBV12-3 or TRBV12-4 with TRBJ2-1, with TRBD2 matching over 9 bases. The CDR3 sequence is 14 residues long. V dropped 8 bases and J dropped 9; count of bases not matched to a gene: 11. The CDR3 coding sequence is TGTGCCAGCTGCCTGGCGGGAGGGCCAAGTGAGCAGTTCTTC. Encoded protein: CASCLAGGPSEQFF.

This chain uses TRBV12-3 or TRBV12-4 with TRBJ1-2; the match to TRBD1 covers 8 bases. J lost 11 bases, V lost 4 bases, and 6 bases had no gene match. This CDR3 spans 12 amino acids. The CDR3 DNA is TGTGCCAGCAGTTCGGCCCGACAGGGGTACACCTTC. Translated: CASSSARQGYTF.

This sequence joins TRBV7-9 and TRBJ2-1, with a tentative D call TRBD2 (6 bases). The CDR3 sequence is 15 residues long. V lost 4 bases, J lost 8 bases, and 18 bases lay in between. The germline CDR1 and CDR2 sequences are SEHNR and FQNEAQ (reference sequence). The CDR3 here is CASSWRSLASDEQFF. CDR3 coding DNA: TGTGCCAGCAGCTGGAGGTCCCTAGCTAGCGATGAGCAGTTCTTC.

This clonotype was observed a handful of times. The gene calls are TRBV18 and TRBJ1-4; TRBD1 matches at 9 bases. Germline V gives CDR1 KGHSH, CDR2 LQKENI. Unmatched junction bases numbered 2, after V lost 8 bases and J lost 4 bases. This CDR3 is 13 amino acids long. The CDR3 loop reads CASGTGFNEKLFF. The CDR3 nucleotides read TGTGCCAGCGGGACAGGGTTTAATGAAAAACTGTTTTTT.

This clonotype was seen only a few times. V usage is TRBV5-1 and J usage is TRBJ1-2; D unresolved. Trimming left V 4 bases short and J 6 bases short, with 10 bases between. The CDR3 is 12 amino acids. Germline V gene lookup returns CDR1 SGHRS and CDR2 YFSETQ. In DNA form, the CDR3 reads TGCGCCAGCAGCCCCTCAGCGGATGGCTACACCTTC. It yields the protein CASSPSADGYTF.

The chain has TRBV6-5 and TRBJ2-1; 7 nucleotides match TRBD1. The CDR3 is 17 residues long. From germline, CDR1 is MNHEY and CDR2 SVGAGI. V shed 0 bases, J shed 4 bases, and the junction held 9 bases outside the gene matches. The CDR3 here is CASSYSTGPLLYNEQFF. The DNA for the CDR3 is TGTGCCAGCAGTTACTCGACAGGGCCCCTTTTATACAATGAGCAGTTCTTC.

This clonotype has more than one count but fewer than ten. The gene calls are TRBV4-2 and TRBJ2-1; no reliable D call. Germline V gene sequence: CDR1 LGHNA, CDR2 YNFKEQ. The CDR3 contains 15 residues. Trimming cost V 0 bases and J 2 bases, with 8 bases left between them. CDR3 DNA sequence: TGTGCCAGCAGCCAAGATTTGCTAGCCTACAATGAGCAGTTCTTC. Protein product: CASSQDLLAYNEQFF.

This rearrangement joins TRBV30 to TRBJ2-7; D perhaps matches TRBD2 (5 bases). Germline V CDR1 and CDR2: GTSNPN, SVGIG (reference sequence). CDR3 length: 12 residues. The ends were cut back, 4 bases at V and 4 bases at J, with 11 bases in the middle. The CDR3 DNA follows: TGTGCCTGGACGGGAAATGGATACGAGCAGTACTTC. It codes for CAWTGNGYEQYF. Complete variable domain (other parts from reference TRBV30 and TRBJ2-7): SQTIHQWPATLVQPVGSPLSLECTVEGTSNPNLYWYRQAAGRGLQLLFYSVGIGQISSEVPQNLSASRPQDRQFILSSKKLLLSDSGFYLCAWTGNGYEQYFGPGTRLTVT.

This clonotype has more than one count but fewer than ten. The CDR3 region has the DNA TGTGCCAGCAGTTCGAGGACAGGGGGACCCTACGAGCAGTACTTC. Amino acids: CASSSRTGGPYEQYF. The chain uses TRBV27 and TRBJ2-7; 10 bases map to TRBD1. CDR1 is MNHEY and CDR2 is SMNVEV in the germline V gene (reference sequence). J was trimmed by 2 bases and V by 4 bases; bases with no gene match: 5. There are 15 residues in the CDR3.